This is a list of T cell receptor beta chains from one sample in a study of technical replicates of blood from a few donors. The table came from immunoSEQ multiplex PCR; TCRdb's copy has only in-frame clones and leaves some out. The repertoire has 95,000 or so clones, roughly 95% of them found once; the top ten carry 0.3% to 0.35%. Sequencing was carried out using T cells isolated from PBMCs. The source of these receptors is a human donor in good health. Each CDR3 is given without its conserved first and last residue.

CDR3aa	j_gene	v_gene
ASSLTPTGGHGYT	TRBJ1-2	TRBV7-3
ASRPSGGQETQY	TRBJ2-5	TRBV27
AISSPYLNQPQH	TRBJ1-5	TRBV10-3
ASSYGTGARNEQF	TRBJ2-1	TRBV6-5
SARDRIYEQY	TRBJ2-7	TRBV29-1
AGGGSFYGYT	TRBJ1-2	TRBV19
ASSLPGLAGDTDTQY	TRBJ2-3	TRBV28
AISGDSEQY	TRBJ2-7	TRBV10-3
ASSIGGYTDTQY	TRBJ2-3	TRBV19
ASVAGVYEQY	TRBJ2-7	TRBV6-1
ASTTGQGSAF	TRBJ1-1	TRBV19
ASSPRRGSGNTIY	TRBJ1-3	TRBV18
ASLEGSSYNEQF	TRBJ2-1	TRBV2
ASSGGAGAGLNEQF	TRBJ2-1	TRBV9
ASSPTGGGSNQPQH	TRBJ1-5	TRBV9
ASSGQGSGNEQF	TRBJ2-1	TRBV2
ASSEGTGMNTEAF	TRBJ1-1	TRBV7-6
ASSLFRTSGKETQY	TRBJ2-5	TRBV5-1
ASSAWDSSYNEQF	TRBJ2-1	TRBV9
ASSFPRTGRETQY	TRBJ2-5	TRBV28
SALASGRSNEQF	TRBJ2-1	TRBV29-1
ASSYSDRVGEQY	TRBJ2-7	TRBV6-6
ASSLRWMRERPDTQY	TRBJ2-3	TRBV5-1
ASSYDRVDEKLF	TRBJ1-4	TRBV6-5
ASSLPGGHSNQPQH	TRBJ1-5	TRBV28
ASGLGNYEQY	TRBJ2-7	TRBV5-6
ASRASGLPYEQY	TRBJ2-7	TRBV6-1
ASSVGTSATYEQY	TRBJ2-7	TRBV9
ASSGAARTDTQY	TRBJ2-3	TRBV6-1
ASSMRDRGPLAEAF	TRBJ1-1	TRBV19
ASSLRQGYQPQH	TRBJ1-5	TRBV27
ASFTALNYGYT	TRBJ1-2	TRBV28
ASSPGQANYGYT	TRBJ1-2	TRBV6-1
ASSQFSGMNQPQH	TRBJ1-5	TRBV7-6
ACSGRAGTDTQY	TRBJ2-3	TRBV30
ASSPTEAAEKLF	TRBJ1-4	TRBV28
ASSLGAYLDTQY	TRBJ2-3	TRBV7-3
ASSVLADISYNEQF	TRBJ2-1	TRBV2
AISVRPTMNTEAF	TRBJ1-1	TRBV10-3
ASSHPRKREAYNEQF	TRBJ2-1	TRBV4-1
ASSLAGTGAYEQY	TRBJ2-7	TRBV7-8
ASGLANYGYT	TRBJ1-2	TRBV12-5
ASSMMRQNQETQY	TRBJ2-5	TRBV19
ASKRQGPTEAF	TRBJ1-1	TRBV6-5
ASSWTSGRGDEQF	TRBJ2-1	TRBV5-1
ASSPRTGAYEQY	TRBJ2-7	TRBV4-1
ASSPLKGDTEAF	TRBJ1-1	TRBV7-9
AISGLQDNEQF	TRBJ2-1	TRBV10-3
ASSLGGLQF	TRBJ2-1	TRBV7-2
AWSGSRTDTQY	TRBJ2-3	TRBV30
ASSLISRDRYNEQF	TRBJ2-1	TRBV7-2
ASSLGTGLTNYGYT	TRBJ1-2	TRBV7-6
ASSESLAGGPYEQY	TRBJ2-7	TRBV6-1
ASSLLLAGTDTQY	TRBJ2-3	TRBV7-3
ASSLVRGIGETQY	TRBJ2-5	TRBV27
ASSPRDSSYEQY	TRBJ2-7	TRBV9
ASSQATEAF	TRBJ1-1	TRBV6-5
AWSIGQDYNEQF	TRBJ2-1	TRBV30
ASSSKTGGYGYT	TRBJ1-2	TRBV27